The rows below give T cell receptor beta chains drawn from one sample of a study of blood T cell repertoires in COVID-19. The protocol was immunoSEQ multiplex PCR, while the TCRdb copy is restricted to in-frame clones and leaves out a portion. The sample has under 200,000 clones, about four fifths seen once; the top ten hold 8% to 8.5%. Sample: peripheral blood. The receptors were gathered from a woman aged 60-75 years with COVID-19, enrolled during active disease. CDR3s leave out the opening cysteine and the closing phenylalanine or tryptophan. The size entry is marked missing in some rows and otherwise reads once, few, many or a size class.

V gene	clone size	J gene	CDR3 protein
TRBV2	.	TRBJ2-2	ASTKDRGGTGELF
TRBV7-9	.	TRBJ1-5	ASSADSYSNQPQH
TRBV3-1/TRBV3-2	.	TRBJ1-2	ASSQGAGERTNGYT
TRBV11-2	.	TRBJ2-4	ASSDWRMNIQY
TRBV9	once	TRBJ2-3	ASRRGSTDTQY
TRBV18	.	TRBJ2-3	ASSAAEVDTQY
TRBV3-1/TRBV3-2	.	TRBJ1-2	ASSQGRSGGNYGYT
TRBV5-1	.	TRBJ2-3	ASSFGTGISTDTQY
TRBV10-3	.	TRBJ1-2	AIREDTLFYGYT
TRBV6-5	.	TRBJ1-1	ASSRGFATLEAF
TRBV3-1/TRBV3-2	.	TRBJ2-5	ASSRTTGRGETQY
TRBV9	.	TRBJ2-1	ASSERGTSGYNEQF
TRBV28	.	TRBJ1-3	ASRAQGYSGNTIY
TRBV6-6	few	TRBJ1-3	ASSAPGQGSGNTIY
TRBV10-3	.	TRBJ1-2	AIRKGQENYGYT
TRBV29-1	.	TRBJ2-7	SATIRTGIIT
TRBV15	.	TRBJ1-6	ATSRERTQSPLH
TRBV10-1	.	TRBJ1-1	ASSTGRTTEAF
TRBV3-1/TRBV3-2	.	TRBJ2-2	ASSHLNRGKGGELF
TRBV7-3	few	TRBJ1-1	ASSLTGMNTEAF
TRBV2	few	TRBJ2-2	ASRTSGGDIGELF
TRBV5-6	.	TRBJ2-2	ASSPTGRGTGELF
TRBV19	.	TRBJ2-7	ASSISVARGYEQY
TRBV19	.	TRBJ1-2	ASSIDLGYGYT
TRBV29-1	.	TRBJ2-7	SGGAGYEQY
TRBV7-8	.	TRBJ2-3	ASSFPQAGGGDTQY
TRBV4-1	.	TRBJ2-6	ASSPTISGANVLT
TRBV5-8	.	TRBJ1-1	ASSLNSQPAF